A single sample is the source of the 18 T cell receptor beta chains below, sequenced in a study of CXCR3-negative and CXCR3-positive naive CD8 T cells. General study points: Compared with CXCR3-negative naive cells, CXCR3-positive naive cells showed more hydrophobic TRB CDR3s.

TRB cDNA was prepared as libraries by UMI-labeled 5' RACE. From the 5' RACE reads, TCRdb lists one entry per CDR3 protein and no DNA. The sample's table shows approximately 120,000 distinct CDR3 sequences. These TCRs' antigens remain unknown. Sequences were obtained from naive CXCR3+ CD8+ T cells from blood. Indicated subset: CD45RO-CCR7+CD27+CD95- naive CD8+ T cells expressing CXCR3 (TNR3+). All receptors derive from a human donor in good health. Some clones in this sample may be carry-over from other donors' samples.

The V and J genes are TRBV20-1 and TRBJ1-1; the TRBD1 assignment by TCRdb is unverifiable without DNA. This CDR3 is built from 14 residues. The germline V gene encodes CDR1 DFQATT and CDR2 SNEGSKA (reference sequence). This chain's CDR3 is CSARGVGWGAEAFF.

CDR3 region: CASSQVPVENEQFF. The genes are TRBV14 and TRBJ2-1; TCRdb gives TRBD1 as the D gene, but with no DNA this cannot be confirmed. CDR3 length: 14 residues. Germline lookup yields CDR1 SGHDN and CDR2 FVKESK.

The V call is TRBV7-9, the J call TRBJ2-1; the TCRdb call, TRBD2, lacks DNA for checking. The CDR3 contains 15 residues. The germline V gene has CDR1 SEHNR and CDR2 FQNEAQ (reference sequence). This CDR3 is CASSRLAGVYNEQFF.

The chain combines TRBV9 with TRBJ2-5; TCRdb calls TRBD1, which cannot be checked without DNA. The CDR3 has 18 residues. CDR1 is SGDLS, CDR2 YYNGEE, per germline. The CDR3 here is CASSARDRGGIGQETQYF.

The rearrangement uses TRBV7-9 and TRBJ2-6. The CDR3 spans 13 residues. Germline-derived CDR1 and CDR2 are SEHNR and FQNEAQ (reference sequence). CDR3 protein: CASKESGANVLTF.

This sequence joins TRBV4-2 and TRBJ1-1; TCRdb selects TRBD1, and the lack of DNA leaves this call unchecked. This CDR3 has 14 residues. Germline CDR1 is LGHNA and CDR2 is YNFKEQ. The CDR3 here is CASSPPGGPGGAFF.

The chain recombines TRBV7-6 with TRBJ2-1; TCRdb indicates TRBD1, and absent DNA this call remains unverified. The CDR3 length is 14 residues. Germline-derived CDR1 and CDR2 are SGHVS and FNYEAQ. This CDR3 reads CASSATGTVNEQFF.

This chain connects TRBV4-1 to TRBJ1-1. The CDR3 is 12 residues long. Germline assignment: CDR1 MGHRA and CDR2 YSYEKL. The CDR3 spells CASSQTGTEAFF.

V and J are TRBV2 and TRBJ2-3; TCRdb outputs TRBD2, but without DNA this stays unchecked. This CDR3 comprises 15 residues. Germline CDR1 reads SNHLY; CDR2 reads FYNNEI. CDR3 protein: CASSESLAGVDTQYF. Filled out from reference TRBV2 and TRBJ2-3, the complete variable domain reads EPEVTQTPSHQVTQMGQEVILRCVPISNHLYFYWYRQILGQKVEFLVSFYNNEISEKSEIFDDQFSVERPDGSNFTLKIRSTKLEDSAMYFCASSESLAGVDTQYFGPGTRLTVL.

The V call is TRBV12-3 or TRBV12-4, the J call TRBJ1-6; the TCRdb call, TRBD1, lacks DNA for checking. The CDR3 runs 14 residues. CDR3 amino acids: CASSKDRGRAPLHF.

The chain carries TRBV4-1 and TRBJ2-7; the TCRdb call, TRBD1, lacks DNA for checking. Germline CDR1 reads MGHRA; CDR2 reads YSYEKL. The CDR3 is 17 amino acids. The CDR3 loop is CASSEDPAGFASYEQYF.

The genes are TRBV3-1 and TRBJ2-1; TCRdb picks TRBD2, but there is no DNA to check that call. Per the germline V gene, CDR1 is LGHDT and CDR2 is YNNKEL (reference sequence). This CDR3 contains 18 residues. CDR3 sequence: CASSQDPALKLGDNEQFF.

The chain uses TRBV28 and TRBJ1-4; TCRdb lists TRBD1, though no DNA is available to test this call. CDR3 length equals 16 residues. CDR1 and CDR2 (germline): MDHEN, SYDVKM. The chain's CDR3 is CASSAWTGLLNEKLFF.

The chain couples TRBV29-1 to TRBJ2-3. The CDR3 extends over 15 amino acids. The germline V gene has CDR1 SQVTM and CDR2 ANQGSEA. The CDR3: CSVELAVSSTDTQYF.

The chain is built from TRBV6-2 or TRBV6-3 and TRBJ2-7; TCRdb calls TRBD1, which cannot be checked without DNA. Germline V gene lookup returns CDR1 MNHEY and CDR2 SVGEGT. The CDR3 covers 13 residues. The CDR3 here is CASSYFTGNEQYF.

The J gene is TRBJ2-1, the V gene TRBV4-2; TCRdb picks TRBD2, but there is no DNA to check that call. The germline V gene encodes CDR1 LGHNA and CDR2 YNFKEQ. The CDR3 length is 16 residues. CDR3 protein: CASSQEEGSSYNEQFF.

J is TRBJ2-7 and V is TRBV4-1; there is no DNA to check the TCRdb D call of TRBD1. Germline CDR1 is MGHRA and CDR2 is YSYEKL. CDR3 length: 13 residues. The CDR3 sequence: CASSPGGTYEQYF.

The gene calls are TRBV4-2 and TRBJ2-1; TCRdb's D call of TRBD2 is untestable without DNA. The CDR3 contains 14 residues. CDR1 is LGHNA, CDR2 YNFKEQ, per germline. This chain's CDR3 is CASSQLWGGYEQFF.